The source of this T cell receptor beta chain is a study of T cells in Graves' hyperthyroidism and ophthalmopathy. With a duration under 2 months, the hyperthyroidism was newly diagnosed in patients aged 18 to 65. Reasons for excluding patients were uncontrolled infection, other autoimmune disease, pregnancy or lactation. Notes on this clonotype: A read error is possible here, since a much larger clone lies one base away.

It was RNA transcripts that yielded the amplified TCR beta CDR3 regions. The HTBI primer set drove a first-round RT-PCR of the TCR CDR3. One entry per CDR3 protein results from TCRdb running MiXCR on the multiplex PCR reads. Of roughly 180,000 distinct CDR3 sequences listed, over 7.5% are singletons. The CDR3 is 14 residues long. V shed 7 bases and J shed 0 bases, with 12 bases lying between them. The sequencing sample was made of blood. The source is a woman aged 18-29 years with Graves' hyperthyroidism that later progressed to Graves' ophthalmopathy. The rearrangement links TRBV12-3 or TRBV12-4 to TRBJ1-2; tentatively, D is TRBD1 (5 bases). CDR3 DNA: TGTGCCAGCACCCCGACAGCAGCTAACTATGGCTACACCTTC. Translating it yields CASTPTAANYGYTF.